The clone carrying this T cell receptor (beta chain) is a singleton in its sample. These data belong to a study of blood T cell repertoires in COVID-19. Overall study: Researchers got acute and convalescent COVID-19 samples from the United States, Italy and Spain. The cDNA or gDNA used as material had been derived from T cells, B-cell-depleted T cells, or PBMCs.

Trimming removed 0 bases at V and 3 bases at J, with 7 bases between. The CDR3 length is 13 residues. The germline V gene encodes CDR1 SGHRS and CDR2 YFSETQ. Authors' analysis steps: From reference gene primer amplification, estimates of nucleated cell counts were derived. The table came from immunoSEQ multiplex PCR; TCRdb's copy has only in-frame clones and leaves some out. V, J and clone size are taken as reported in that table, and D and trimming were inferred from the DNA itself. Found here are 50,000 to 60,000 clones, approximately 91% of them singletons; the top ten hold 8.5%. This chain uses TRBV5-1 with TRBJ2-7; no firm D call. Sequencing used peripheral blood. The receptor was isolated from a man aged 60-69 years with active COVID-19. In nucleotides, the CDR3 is TGCGCCAGCAGCTTGGCCCCGGGCTACGAGCAGTACTTC. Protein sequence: CASSLAPGYEQYF.